The following is a T cell receptor (beta chain) sequence with its context. The antigen is not known. This record comes from a study of PD-1 blockade in classical Hodgkin lymphoma. Overall study context: It was nivolumab at 3 mg/kg, given intravenously every 2 weeks, that patients received.

General study results and limits: A significant rise in TCR diversity by C4D1 was seen for CD4+ but not CD8+ cells. Repertoire differences lack defined causes, possibly disease activity or prior therapy.

Trimming stripped 9 bases from V and 10 bases from J, with 18 bases between. This CDR3 is built from 12 residues. Germline CDR1 and CDR2: SEHNR and FQNEAQ (reference sequence). Autologous stem cell transplantation was followed by relapse in every patient, and brentuximab vedotin exposure varied. Each best response was a complete response, a partial response or progressive disease. Sequenced by immunoSEQ multiplex PCR; TCRdb stores in-frame clones only, minus some. This table has about 40,000 clones, about 82% appearing once. The V call is TRBV7-9, the J call TRBJ2-5, with D tentatively TRBD2 (5 bases). The source of this sequence is a human donor with classical Hodgkin lymphoma. The material sequenced was peripheral blood mononuclear cells (PBMCs), taken at baseline. CDR3: CARRDDYGDQYF. CDR3 in DNA: TGTGCCAGGAGGGATGATTACGGTGACCAGTACTTC.